Following are 17 T cell receptor beta chains from one sample sequenced in a study of low-dose radiotherapy and immunotherapy resistance in tumors. TRAV- and TRBV-specific primers were used for first-strand cDNA, which covered alpha and beta chains. Using a constant-region primer together with a V-primer adapter, TCRs were subjected to around 20 PCR cycles of amplification. TCRdb reprocessed the reads with MiXCR, giving one entry per CDR3 protein. Of around 99,000 distinct CDR3 sequences detected, roughly a tenth appear once; the ten largest clones hold 0.8% to 1.3%. Documented time point: before trial treatment. Sample: PBMCs, taken before treatment. These receptors were taken from a male donor with prostate cancer.

There are many counts of this clonotype. The J gene is TRBJ1-1, the V gene TRBV25-1; maybe TRBD1 (5 bases). V shed 4 bases and J shed 7 bases, with 19 bases lying between them. Germline V gene data show CDR1 as MGHDK and CDR2 as SYGVNS. The CDR3 runs to 15 residues. This CDR3 reads CASSAGDPGSIEAFF. In DNA form, the CDR3 reads TGTGCCAGCAGTGCCGGGGACCCAGGATCGATTGAAGCTTTCTTT.

The chain joins TRBV5-1 to TRBJ2-1, with D unresolved. V was clipped by 4 bases and J by 3 bases, with 14 bases between them. This CDR3 has 15 residues. Germline CDR1 is SGHRS and CDR2 is YFSETQ. The CDR3 spells CASSMDGYYYNEQFF. CDR3 nucleotides: TGCGCCAGCAGCATGGACGGGTACTACTACAATGAGCAGTTCTTC.

This clonotype was detected ten times or more. The gene calls are TRBV9 and TRBJ2-5; possibly TRBD2 for D (7 bases). The CDR3 is made up of 15 amino acids. Per the germline V gene, CDR1 is SGDLS and CDR2 is YYNGEE. V gave up 3 bases and J gave up 6 bases, with 18 bases separating them. This CDR3 reads CASSEMGGPGKTQYF. For the CDR3, the DNA is TGTGCCAGCAGCGAGATGGGGGGGCCAGGCAAGACCCAGTACTTC.

Of note for this clonotype: A far larger clone is just one base off, so this is likely a read error. The CDR3: CASSTTGTAQETQYF. As DNA, the CDR3 is TGTGCCAGCAGCACTACGGGGACAGCGCAAGAGACCCAGTACTTC. The chain links TRBV7-2 to TRBJ2-5; 7 nucleotides align to TRBD1. Germline CDR1 is SGHTA and CDR2 is FQGNSA. The CDR3 length is 15 residues. With 5 bases clipped from V and 2 bases from J, the junction kept 8 bases outside the gene matches.

This clonotype was counted at least ten times. The gene calls are TRBV7-2 and TRBJ2-3; 9 bases align to TRBD2. Germline V gene sequence: CDR1 SGHTA, CDR2 FQGNSA. The ends lost 2 bases at V and 2 bases at J; junction bases unmatched: 2. The CDR3 has 15 residues. CDR3 sequence (DNA): TGTGCCAGCAGCTTACGACTAGCGGCCACAGATACGCAGTATTTT. This translates into CASSLRLAATDTQYF.

This clonotype was seen repeatedly, ten times or more. The chain joins TRBV5-1 to TRBJ2-3; 11 bases are a match to TRBD2. Trimming took 4 bases from V and 4 from J; bases not matched to a gene: 2. The CDR3 covers 14 residues. Germline assignment: CDR1 SGHRS and CDR2 YFSETQ. CDR3 loop: CASSPGLAADTQYF. CDR3 bases: TGCGCCAGCAGCCCGGGACTAGCGGCAGATACGCAGTATTTT.

There are many counts of this clonotype. This chain links TRBV28 with TRBJ2-1, with 9 bases that match TRBD2. Trimming at V came to 4 bases and at J to 9 bases, leaving 13 bases not matched to a gene. The CDR3 spans 16 residues. Germline V CDR1 and CDR2: MDHEN, SYDVKM. CDR3: CASSSGLARGRGEQFF. The CDR3 DNA reads as TGTGCCAGCAGTTCGGGACTAGCTCGGGGCCGGGGTGAGCAGTTCTTC. Full variable domain (rest looked up from reference TRBV28 and TRBJ2-1): DVKVTQSSRYLVKRTGEKVFLECVQDMDHENMFWYRQDPGLGLRLIYFSYDVKMKEKGDIPEGYSVSREKKERFSLILESASTNQTSMYLCASSSGLARGRGEQFFGPGTRLTVL.

On this clonotype: A read error may be the cause here, since a much bigger clone is one base away. V usage is TRBV5-4 and J usage is TRBJ2-1; 11 bases agree with TRBD2. The V and J ends lost 2 bases and 1 base, in that order; junction bases with no gene match: 8. The CDR3 is made up of 18 amino acids. Germline CDR1 SGHNT, CDR2 YYREEE (reference sequence). The CDR3 loop reads CASSFVPSGRISYNEQFF. For the CDR3, the DNA is TGTGCCAGCAGCTTCGTACCTAGCGGGAGGATTTCCTACAATGAGCAGTTCTTC.

This clonotype was seen at least ten times. V usage is TRBV28 and J usage is TRBJ1-1, with D maybe TRBD1 (6 bases). V was shortened by 4 bases and J by 5 bases, with 17 bases between the two germline ends. Germline V gene data show CDR1 as MDHEN and CDR2 as SYDVKM. The CDR3 runs 15 residues. This chain's CDR3 is CASSSIGGAGTEAFF. The CDR3 DNA sequence: TGTGCCAGCAGTTCGATCGGGGGGGCGGGAACTGAAGCTTTCTTT.

There are many counts of this clonotype. The J gene is TRBJ2-1, the V gene TRBV5-5, with 7 bases identical to TRBD1. The trim removed 4 bases at V and 3 bases at J, leaving 7 bases unmatched. The CDR3 contains 15 residues. Germline V gene lookup returns CDR1 SGHKS and CDR2 YYEKEE (reference sequence). The CDR3 region is CASSQFGDSYNEQFF. The DNA of the CDR3 is TGTGCCAGCAGCCAGTTCGGGGACAGCTACAATGAGCAGTTCTTC.

This clonotype was recorded many times. The chain carries TRBV28 and TRBJ2-7; D gene uncertain. This CDR3 has 14 residues. Germline CDR1 and CDR2: MDHEN and SYDVKM. Trimming shortened V by 7 bases and J by 5 bases, and 18 bases separated the two germline ends. The CDR3 loop is CASTSAEILNEQYF. CDR3 nucleotide sequence: TGTGCCAGCACGTCGGCAGAGATTTTAAACGAGCAGTACTTC.

This clonotype was observed many times. The chain is built from TRBV27 and TRBJ2-5; no firm D call. Germline lookup yields CDR1 MNHEY and CDR2 SMNVEV (reference sequence). V lost 3 bases and J 2 bases, leaving 7 bases between the germline ends. This CDR3 is 13 amino acids long. The CDR3 spells CASSFAGQETQYF. CDR3 sequence (DNA): TGTGCCAGCAGTTTTGCAGGTCAAGAGACCCAGTACTTC.

This clonotype was counted many times. The chain employs TRBV7-2 and TRBJ1-3, with D hard to call. The CDR3 covers 14 residues. Germline loops: CDR1 SGHTA, CDR2 FQGNSA. The V end lost 1 base, the J end lost 4 bases, and 8 bases lay between the germline ends. In DNA form, the CDR3 reads TGTGCCAGCAGCTTAGGGGGAGCAGGAAACACCATATATTTT. As protein: CASSLGGAGNTIYF.

This clonotype appeared many times. V usage is TRBV15 and J usage is TRBJ2-5, with 9 bases fitting TRBD2. The CDR3 is 16 amino acids. Trimming took 0 bases from V and 3 from J; bases not matched to a gene: 5. Germline V gives CDR1 LNHNV, CDR2 YYDKDF (reference sequence). The CDR3 DNA sequence: TGTGCCACCAGCAGAGATGGCGGGAGGGCAGAAGAGACCCAGTACTTC. Protein sequence: CATSRDGGRAEETQYF.

A remark on this clonotype: At one of its ends the junction is not consistent with the germline gene, which may arise from a read error. V gene TRBV5-4 combines with J gene TRBJ2-6, with 7 bases that match TRBD1. Germline V gene lookup returns CDR1 SGHNT and CDR2 YYREEE (reference sequence). There are 19 residues in the CDR3. CDR3 coding DNA: TGTGCCAGCAGCGGAGATCCGGGACAGTGGTTCTCTGGGGCCAAGGTCCTGACTTTC. Translating it yields CASSGDPGQWFSGAKVLTF.

This clonotype was detected many times. This chain links TRBV7-9 with TRBJ2-2; D is perhaps TRBD1 (6 bases). V was cut by 3 bases and J by 6 bases, with 11 bases left in between. Looked up from germline, CDR1 is SEHNR and CDR2 is FQNEAQ (reference sequence). This CDR3 is built from 14 residues. The CDR3 DNA follows: TGTGCCAGCAGCTTCTCCAGGGGCTCCGGGGAGCTGTTTTTT. It specifies CASSFSRGSGELFF.

This clonotype was detected ten times or more. This chain links TRBV28 with TRBJ1-4; 8 bases match TRBD1. The CDR3 has 14 residues. Germline lookup yields CDR1 MDHEN and CDR2 SYDVKM. V was clipped by 7 bases and J by 5 bases; unmatched bases: 6. CDR3 sequence reads: CASTKQGGNEKLFF. As DNA, the CDR3 is TGTGCCAGCACCAAACAGGGGGGAAATGAAAAACTGTTTTTT.